The present T cell receptor beta chain was sequenced within a study of early T cells in non-severe SARS-CoV-2 infection. Whole-study context: Chains were not paired, and sequencing was done on bulk RNA from unsorted whole blood.

The sample holds a few counts of this clonotype. Its antigen is unidentified. Findings of the study overall: Anti-spike CD8 responses were favored in VDJdb matching, and private and CD4 specificities were missed.

J was trimmed by 6 bases and V by 1 base; bases with no gene match: 3. Germline V CDR1 and CDR2: LGHDT, YNNKEL (reference sequence). CDR3 length equals 15 residues. As part of library construction, unique molecular identifiers were attached to individual cDNA molecules. TCRdb processed the 5' RACE reads anew with MiXCR; each CDR3 protein has one entry. The table records about 30,000 distinct CDR3 sequences, roughly 7.2% of them present only once. Sequences were obtained from whole blood. This chain connects TRBV3-1 to TRBJ1-5; 10 nucleotides agree with TRBD1. This clonotype was obtained from an adult who was a healthcare worker with PCR-confirmed SARS-CoV-2 infection or an uninfected control (not recorded which). The CDR3 is CASSQGDRGSQPQHF. Written as DNA, the CDR3 is TGTGCCAGCAGCCAAGGGGACAGGGGAAGTCAGCCCCAGCATTTT.